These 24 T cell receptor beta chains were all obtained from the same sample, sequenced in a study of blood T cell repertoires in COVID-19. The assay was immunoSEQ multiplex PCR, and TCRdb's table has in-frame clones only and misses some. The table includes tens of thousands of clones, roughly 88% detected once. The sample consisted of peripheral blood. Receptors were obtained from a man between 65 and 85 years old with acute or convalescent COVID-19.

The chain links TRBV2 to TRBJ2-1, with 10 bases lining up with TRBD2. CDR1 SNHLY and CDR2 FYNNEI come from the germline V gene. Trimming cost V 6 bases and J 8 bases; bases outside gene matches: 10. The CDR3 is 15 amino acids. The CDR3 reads CASRTGLAYTDEQFF. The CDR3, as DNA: TGTGCCAGCAGGACGGGACTAGCGTACACCGATGAGCAGTTCTTC.

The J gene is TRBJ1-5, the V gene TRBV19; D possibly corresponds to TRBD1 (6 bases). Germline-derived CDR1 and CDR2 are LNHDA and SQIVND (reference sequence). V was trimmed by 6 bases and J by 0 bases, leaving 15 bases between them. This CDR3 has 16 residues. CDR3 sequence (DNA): TGTGCCAGTAGGCCCCGGACAGAAAATAGCAATCAGCCCCAGCATTTT. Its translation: CASRPRTENSNQPQHF.

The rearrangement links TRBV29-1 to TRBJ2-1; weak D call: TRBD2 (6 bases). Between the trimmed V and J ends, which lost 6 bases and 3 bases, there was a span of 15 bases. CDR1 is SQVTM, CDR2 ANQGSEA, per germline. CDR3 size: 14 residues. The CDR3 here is CSVRTASDYNEQFF. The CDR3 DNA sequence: TGCAGCGTCCGCACGGCTAGCGACTACAATGAGCAGTTCTTC.

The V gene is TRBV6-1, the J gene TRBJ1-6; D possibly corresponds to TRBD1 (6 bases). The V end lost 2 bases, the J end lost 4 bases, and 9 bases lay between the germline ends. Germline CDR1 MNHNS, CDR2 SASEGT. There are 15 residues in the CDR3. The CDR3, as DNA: TGTGCCAGCAGTGAACAGGGGTCATATAATTCACCCCTCCACTTT. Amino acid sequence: CASSEQGSYNSPLHF.

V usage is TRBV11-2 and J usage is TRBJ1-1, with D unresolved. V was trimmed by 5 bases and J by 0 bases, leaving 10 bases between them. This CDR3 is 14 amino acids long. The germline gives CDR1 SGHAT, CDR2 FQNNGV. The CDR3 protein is CASSVSGLNTEAFF. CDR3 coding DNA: TGTGCCAGCAGCGTCTCGGGGTTGAACACTGAAGCTTTCTTT.

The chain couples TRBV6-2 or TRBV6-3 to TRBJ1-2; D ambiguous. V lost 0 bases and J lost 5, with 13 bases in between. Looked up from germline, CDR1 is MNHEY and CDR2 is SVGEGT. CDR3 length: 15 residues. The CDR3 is CASSYSAAIFYGYTF. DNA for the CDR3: TGTGCCAGCAGTTACTCCGCAGCGATCTTTTATGGCTACACCTTC.

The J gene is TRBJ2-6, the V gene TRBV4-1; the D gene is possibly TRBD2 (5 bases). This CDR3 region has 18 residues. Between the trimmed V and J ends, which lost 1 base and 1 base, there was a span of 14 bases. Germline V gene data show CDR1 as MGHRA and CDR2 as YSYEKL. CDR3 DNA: TGCGCCAGCAGCCAAGGGACTGGATCTTGGTCTGGGGCCAACGTCCTGACTTTC. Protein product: CASSQGTGSWSGANVLTF.

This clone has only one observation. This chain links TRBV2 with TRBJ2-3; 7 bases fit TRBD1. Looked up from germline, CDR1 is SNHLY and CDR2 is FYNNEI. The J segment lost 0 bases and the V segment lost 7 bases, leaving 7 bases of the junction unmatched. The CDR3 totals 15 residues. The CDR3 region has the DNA TGTGCCAGCAACTCCGGGACAGCTAGCACAGATACGCAGTATTTT. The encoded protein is CASNSGTASTDTQYF.

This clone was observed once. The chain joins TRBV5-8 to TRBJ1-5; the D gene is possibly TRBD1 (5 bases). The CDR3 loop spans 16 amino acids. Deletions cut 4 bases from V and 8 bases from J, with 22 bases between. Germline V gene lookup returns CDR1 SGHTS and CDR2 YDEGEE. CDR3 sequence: CASSVLGDSLIKPQHF. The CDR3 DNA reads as TGTGCCAGCAGCGTCCTCGGGGACTCCCTTATAAAGCCCCAGCATTTT.

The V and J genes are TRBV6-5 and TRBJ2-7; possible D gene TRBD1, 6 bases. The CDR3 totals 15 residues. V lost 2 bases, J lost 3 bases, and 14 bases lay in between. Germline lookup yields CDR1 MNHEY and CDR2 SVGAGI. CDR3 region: CASSYGTGKNYEQYF. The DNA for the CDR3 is TGTGCCAGCAGTTACGGCACAGGGAAAAACTACGAGCAGTACTTC.

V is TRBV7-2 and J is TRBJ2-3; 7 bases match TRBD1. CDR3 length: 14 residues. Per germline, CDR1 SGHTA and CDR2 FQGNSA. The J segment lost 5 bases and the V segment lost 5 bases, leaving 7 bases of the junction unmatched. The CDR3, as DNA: TGTGCCAGCAGCGCCGACAGGGCGGGAGATACGCAGTATTTT. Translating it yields CASSADRAGDTQYF.

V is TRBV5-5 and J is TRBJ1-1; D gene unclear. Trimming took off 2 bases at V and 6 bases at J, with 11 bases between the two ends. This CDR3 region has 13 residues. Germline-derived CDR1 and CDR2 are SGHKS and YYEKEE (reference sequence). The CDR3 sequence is CASSLFFGAEAFF. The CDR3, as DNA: TGTGCCAGCAGCTTATTTTTCGGAGCTGAAGCTTTCTTT.

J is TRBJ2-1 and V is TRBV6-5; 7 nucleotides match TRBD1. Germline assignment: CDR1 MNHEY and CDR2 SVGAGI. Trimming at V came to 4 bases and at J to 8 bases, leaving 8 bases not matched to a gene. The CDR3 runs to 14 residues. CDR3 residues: CASSFYPGGHEQFF. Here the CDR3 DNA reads TGTGCCAGCAGTTTCTACCCAGGGGGACATGAGCAGTTCTTC.

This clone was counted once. CDR3 in DNA: TGCGCCAGCAGCCAAGGGACAGCACAAGGTTATGGCTACACCTTC. It translates to CASSQGTAQGYGYTF. The chain links TRBV4-3 to TRBJ1-2; D is possibly TRBD1 (6 bases). CDR1 and CDR2 from the germline V gene are LGHNA and YSLEER. The CDR3 runs 15 residues. Trimming cost V 1 base and J 5 bases, with 14 bases left between them.

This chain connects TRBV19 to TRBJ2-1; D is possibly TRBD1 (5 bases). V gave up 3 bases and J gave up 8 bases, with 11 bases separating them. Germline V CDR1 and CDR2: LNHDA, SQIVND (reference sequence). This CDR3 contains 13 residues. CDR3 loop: CASSIDQGYEQFF. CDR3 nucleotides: TGTGCCAGTAGTATTGACCAGGGATATGAGCAGTTCTTC. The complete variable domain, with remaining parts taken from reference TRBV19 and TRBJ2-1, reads DGGITQSPKYLFRKEGQNVTLSCEQNLNHDAMYWYRQDPGQGLRLIYYSQIVNDFQKGDIAEGYSVSREKKESFPLTVTSAQKNPTAFYLCASSIDQGYEQFFGPGTRLTVL.

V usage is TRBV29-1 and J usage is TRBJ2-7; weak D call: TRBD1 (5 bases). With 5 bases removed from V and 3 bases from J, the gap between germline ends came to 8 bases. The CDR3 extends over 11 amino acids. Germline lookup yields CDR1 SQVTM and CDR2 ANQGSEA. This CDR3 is CSVLRGYEQYF. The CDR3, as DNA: TGCAGCGTTCTTAGGGGCTACGAGCAGTACTTC.

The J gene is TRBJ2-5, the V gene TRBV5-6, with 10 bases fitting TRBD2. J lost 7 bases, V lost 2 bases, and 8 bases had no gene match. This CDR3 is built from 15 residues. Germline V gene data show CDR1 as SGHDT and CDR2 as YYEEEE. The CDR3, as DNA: TGTGCCAGCAGCTTTCCCGGGACTAGCGTCGCGACCCAGTACTTC. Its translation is CASSFPGTSVATQYF.

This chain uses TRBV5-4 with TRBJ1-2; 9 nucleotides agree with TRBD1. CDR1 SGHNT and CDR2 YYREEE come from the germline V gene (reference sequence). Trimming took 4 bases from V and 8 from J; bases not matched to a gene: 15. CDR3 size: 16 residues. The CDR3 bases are TGTGCCAGCAGCAGCCCCACGGGACAGGGATCGGGCGGCTACACCTTC. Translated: CASSSPTGQGSGGYTF. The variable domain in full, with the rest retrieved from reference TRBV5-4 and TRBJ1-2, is ETGVTQSPTHLIKTRGQQVTLRCSSQSGHNTVSWYQQALGQGPQFIFQYYREEENGRGNFPPRFSGLQFPNYSSELNVNALELDDSALYLCASSSPTGQGSGGYTFGSGTRLTVV.

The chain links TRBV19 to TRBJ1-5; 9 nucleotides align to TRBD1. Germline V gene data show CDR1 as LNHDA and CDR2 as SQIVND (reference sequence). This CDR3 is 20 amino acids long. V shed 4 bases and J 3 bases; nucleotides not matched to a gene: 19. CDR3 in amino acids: CASSTPPRGQGRIYNQPQHF. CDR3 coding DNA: TGTGCCAGTAGTACCCCCCCGCGAGGACAGGGGCGAATTTACAATCAGCCCCAGCATTTT.

DNA for the CDR3: TGTGCCAGCAGAGCGGGAGCCACCTACGAGCAGTACTTC. It encodes CASRAGATYEQYF. The chain employs TRBV7-9 and TRBJ2-7; 8 bases map to TRBD2. The CDR3 is made up of 13 amino acids. Losses at the gene ends were 6 bases for V and 2 bases for J; bases not matched to a gene: 3. Per germline, CDR1 SEHNR and CDR2 FQNEAQ (reference sequence).

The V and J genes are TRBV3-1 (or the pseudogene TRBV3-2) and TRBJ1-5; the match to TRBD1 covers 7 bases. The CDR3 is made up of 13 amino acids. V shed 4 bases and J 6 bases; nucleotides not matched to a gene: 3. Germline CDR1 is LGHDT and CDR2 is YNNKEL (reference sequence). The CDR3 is CASSRDRSQPQHF. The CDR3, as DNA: TGTGCCAGCAGCCGGGACAGAAGTCAGCCCCAGCATTTT.

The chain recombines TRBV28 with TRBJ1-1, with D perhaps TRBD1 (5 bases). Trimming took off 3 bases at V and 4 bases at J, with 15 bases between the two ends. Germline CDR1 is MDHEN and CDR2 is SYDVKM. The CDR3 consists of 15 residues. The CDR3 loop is CASSLYRPKVTEAFF. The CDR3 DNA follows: TGTGCCAGCAGTTTGTACAGGCCCAAGGTCACTGAAGCTTTCTTT.

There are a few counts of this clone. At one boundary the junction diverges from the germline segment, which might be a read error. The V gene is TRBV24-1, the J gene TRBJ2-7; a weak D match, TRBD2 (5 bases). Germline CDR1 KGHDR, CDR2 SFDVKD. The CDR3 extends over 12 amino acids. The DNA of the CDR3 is TGTGCCACCAGTGATTTGTTAACGGGATTCCACTTC. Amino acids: CATSDLLTGFHF.

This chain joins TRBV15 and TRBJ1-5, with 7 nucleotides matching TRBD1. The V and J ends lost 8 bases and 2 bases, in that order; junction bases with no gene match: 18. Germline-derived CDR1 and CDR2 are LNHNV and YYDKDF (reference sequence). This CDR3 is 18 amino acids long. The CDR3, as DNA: TGTGCCACCGAGGGACGTGTGACAGGGCCTTGGGGCAATCAGCCCCAGCATTTT. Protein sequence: CATEGRVTGPWGNQPQHF.